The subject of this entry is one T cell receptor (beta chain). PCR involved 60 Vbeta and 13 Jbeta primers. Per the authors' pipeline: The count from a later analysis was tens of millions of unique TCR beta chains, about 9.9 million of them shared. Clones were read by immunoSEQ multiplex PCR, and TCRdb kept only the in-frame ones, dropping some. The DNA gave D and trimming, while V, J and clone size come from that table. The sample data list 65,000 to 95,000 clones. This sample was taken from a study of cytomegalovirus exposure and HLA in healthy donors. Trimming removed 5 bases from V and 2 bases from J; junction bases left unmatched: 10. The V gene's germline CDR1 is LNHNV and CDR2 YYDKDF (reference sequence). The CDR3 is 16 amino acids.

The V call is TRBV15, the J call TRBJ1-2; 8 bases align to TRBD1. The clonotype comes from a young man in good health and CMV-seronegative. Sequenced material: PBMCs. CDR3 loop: CATSGPRGRGNYGYTF. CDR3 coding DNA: TGTGCCACCAGCGGACCCAGGGGGCGAGGGAACTATGGCTACACCTTC.